The sequence of this TCR beta chain was determined in a study of patients and donors after allogeneic stem cell transplantation. TCRdb re-called the RT-PCR reads through MiXCR, storing one row per CDR3 protein. The sample records 70,000 or so distinct CDR3 sequences, around 27% being singletons. This clonotype was recorded at least ten times. Trimming left V 11 bases short and J 8 bases short, with 18 bases between. This CDR3 comprises 12 residues. The germline V gene encodes CDR1 LGHDT and CDR2 YNNKEL (reference sequence). The chain links TRBV3-1 to TRBJ1-2; maybe TRBD1 (6 bases). Sequencing input: blood, either unsorted or a sorted T cell fraction (not recorded which). This clonotype originated in a human donor who was either an allogeneic HSCT recipient or a stem cell or donor lymphocyte infusion donor (not recorded which). It is not recorded whose cells these are; they may come from a transplant donor. CDR3 region: CASATGGWGYTF. For the CDR3, the DNA is TGTGCCTCAGCGACGGGGGGCTGGGGCTACACCTTC.